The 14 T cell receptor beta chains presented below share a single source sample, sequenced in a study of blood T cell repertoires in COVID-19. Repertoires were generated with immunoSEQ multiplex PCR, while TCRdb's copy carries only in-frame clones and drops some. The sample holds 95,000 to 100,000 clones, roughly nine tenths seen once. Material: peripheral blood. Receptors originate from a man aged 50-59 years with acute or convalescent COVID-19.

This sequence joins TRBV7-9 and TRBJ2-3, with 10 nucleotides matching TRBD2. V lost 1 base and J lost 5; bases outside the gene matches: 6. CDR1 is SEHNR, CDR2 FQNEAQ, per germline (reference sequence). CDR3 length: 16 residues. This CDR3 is CASSLGSGGAKDTQYF. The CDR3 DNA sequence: TGTGCCAGCAGCTTAGGAAGCGGGGGGGCCAAAGATACGCAGTATTTT.

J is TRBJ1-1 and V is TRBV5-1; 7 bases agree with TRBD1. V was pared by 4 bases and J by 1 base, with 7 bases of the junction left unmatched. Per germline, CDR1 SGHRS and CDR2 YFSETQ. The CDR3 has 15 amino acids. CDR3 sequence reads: CASSPSGTENTEAFF. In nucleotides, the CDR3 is TGCGCCAGCAGCCCTTCCGGGACAGAGAACACTGAAGCTTTCTTT.

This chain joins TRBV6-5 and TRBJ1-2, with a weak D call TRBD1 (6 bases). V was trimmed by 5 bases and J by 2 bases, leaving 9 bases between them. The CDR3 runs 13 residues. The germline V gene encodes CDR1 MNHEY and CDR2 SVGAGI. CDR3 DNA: TGTGCCAGCAGTCCTACAGGGAACTATGGCTACACCTTC. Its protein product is CASSPTGNYGYTF.

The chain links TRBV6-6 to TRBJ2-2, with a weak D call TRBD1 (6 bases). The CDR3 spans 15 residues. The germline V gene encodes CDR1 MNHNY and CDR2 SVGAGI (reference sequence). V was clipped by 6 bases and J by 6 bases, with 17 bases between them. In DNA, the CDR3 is TGTGCCAGCAGGGTTCAGGGGTCCCTCGCCGGGGAGCTGTTTTTT. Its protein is CASRVQGSLAGELFF.

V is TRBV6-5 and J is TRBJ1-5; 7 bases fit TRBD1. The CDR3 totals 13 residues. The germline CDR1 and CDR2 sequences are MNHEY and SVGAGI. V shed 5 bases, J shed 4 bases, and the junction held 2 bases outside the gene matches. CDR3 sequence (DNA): TGTGCCAGCAGTCTACAGGGGAATCAGCCCCAGCATTTT. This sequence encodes CASSLQGNQPQHF.

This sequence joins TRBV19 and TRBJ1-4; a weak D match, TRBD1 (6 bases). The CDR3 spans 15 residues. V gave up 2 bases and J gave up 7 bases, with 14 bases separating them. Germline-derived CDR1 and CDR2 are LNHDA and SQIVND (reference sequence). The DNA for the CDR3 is TGTGCCAGTAGTATATCTGGGGGGGGCGTTGAAAAACTGTTTTTT. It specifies CASSISGGGVEKLFF.

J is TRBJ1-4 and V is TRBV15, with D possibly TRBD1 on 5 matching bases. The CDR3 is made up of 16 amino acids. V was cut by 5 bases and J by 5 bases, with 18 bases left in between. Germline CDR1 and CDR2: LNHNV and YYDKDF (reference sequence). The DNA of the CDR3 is TGTGCCACCAGCGGGAGCACCACGGGGGTAAATGAAAAACTGTTTTTT. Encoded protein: CATSGSTTGVNEKLFF.

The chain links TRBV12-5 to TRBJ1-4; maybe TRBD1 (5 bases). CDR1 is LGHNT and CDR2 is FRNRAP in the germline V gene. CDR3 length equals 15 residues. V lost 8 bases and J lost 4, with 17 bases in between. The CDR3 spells CASLGGPQDNEKLFF. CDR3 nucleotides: TGTGCTAGTTTGGGGGGACCTCAAGATAATGAAAAACTGTTTTTT.

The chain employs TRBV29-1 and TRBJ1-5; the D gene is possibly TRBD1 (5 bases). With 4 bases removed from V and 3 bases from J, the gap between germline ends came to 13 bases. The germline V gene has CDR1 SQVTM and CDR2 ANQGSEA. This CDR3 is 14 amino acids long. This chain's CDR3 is CSVVLTDPNQPQHF. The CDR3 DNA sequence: TGCAGCGTTGTCCTGACAGACCCCAATCAGCCCCAGCATTTT.

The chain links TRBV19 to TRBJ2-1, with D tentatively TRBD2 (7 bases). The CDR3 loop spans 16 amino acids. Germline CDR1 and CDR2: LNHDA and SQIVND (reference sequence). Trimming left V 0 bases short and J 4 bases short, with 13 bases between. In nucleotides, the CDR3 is TGTGCCAGTAGTATAGATAAGAGGGGGGGGTACAATGAGCAGTTCTTC. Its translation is CASSIDKRGGYNEQFF.

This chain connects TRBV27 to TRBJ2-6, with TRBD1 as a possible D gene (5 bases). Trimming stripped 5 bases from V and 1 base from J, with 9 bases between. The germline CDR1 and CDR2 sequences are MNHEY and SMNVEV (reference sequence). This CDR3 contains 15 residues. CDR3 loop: CASSKTVSGANVLTF. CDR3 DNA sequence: TGTGCCAGCAGTAAGACAGTTTCTGGGGCCAACGTCCTGACTTTC.

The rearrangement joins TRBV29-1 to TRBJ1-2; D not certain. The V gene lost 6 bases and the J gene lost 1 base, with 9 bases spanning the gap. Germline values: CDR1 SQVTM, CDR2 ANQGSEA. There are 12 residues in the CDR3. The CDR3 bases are TGCAGCGTCCGAGTCGATAACTATGGCTACACCTTC. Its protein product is CSVRVDNYGYTF.

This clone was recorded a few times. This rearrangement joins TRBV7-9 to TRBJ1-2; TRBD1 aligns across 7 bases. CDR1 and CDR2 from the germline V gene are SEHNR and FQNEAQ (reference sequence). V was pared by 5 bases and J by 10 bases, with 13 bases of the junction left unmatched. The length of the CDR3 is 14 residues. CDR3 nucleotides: TGTGCCAGCAGCCCTCGACAGGGACGGGTTGACTACACCTTC. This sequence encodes CASSPRQGRVDYTF.

The CDR3 region has the DNA TGTGCCAGCAGTGTAGGAGGGTCCAATTCACCCCTCCACTTT. It translates to CASSVGGSNSPLHF. The rearrangement links TRBV25-1 to TRBJ1-6; D is undetermined. Trimming removed 4 bases at V and 7 bases at J, with 11 bases between. The germline V gene has CDR1 MGHDK and CDR2 SYGVNS. The CDR3 loop spans 14 amino acids.